The T cell receptor beta chain under discussion was sequenced for a study of shared clonotypes between healthy human individuals. Profiling relied on immunoSEQ multiplex PCR, and the TCRdb table lists in-frame clones only, not all of them. The sample lists over a million clones, about 96% occurring once. Study conclusions and caveats: Generation probabilities were higher for clonotypes shared across all four sorted-subset donors than for unshared ones.

A note on this clone: Its specificity is unknown.

Naive CD4+ cells were CD45RA-selected; the remaining cells were memory. V shed 3 bases and J shed 8 bases, with 11 bases lying between them. Germline CDR1 MDHEN, CDR2 SYDVKM. This CDR3 contains 12 residues. V gene TRBV28 combines with J gene TRBJ2-7, with D possibly being TRBD1 (6 bases). Sequenced sample: naive CD4+ T cells sorted from blood. Subset reported: CD45RA+ positively selected. This clonotype was sampled from a man aged 25-45 years in good health. The CDR3 region is CASSFLQGKQYF. In DNA, the CDR3 is TGTGCCAGCAGTTTCCTCCAGGGGAAGCAGTACTTC.